This T cell receptor (beta chain) is from a study of cytomegalovirus exposure and HLA in healthy donors. Turning to the study itself: The early release's HLA-typed donors yielded 78 million or so unique TCRs.

Researchers ran the PCR with 60 Vbeta and 13 Jbeta primers. Assay: immunoSEQ multiplex PCR; the TCRdb copy retains only in-frame clones and omits some. This table holds over 150,000 clones, around 84% found once. V gave up 4 bases and J gave up 5 bases; unmatched junction bases: 14. CDR1 is MGHRA and CDR2 is YSYEKL in the germline V gene. CDR3 size: 17 residues. The V call is TRBV4-1, the J call TRBJ2-1; 7 nucleotides align to TRBD2. This clonotype originated in a boy younger than 10 in good health and CMV-seronegative. Sequencing input: PBMCs. Here the CDR3 DNA reads TGCGCCAGCAGCCGCCTCATATCGGGACTAAATAACAATGAGCAGTTCTTC. It codes for CASSRLISGLNNNEQFF.